This TCR beta chain stems from a study of T cell changes during pregnancy in multiple sclerosis. The germline V gene has CDR1 SGHTA and CDR2 FQGNSA. The CDR3 contains 16 residues. Trimming at V came to 5 bases and at J to 6 bases, leaving 5 bases not matched to a gene. Profiled with immunoSEQ multiplex PCR; TCRdb holds only in-frame clones, not every one. The sample has some 94,000 clones, more than 85% seen once. The TCR sequence derives from a female donor in good health, enrolled as a control in a pregnancy study. Sequencing was performed on peripheral blood, taken in the first trimester of pregnancy. The chain couples TRBV7-2 to TRBJ2-2; 14 nucleotides align to TRBD2. This CDR3 reads CASSRATSGGAGELFF. DNA for the CDR3: TGTGCCAGCAGCCGGGCGACTAGCGGGGGGGCCGGGGAGCTGTTTTTT.